This T cell receptor (beta chain) was captured by sequencing in a study of T cell repertoires in cytomegalovirus infection (dated by TCRdb to the late 2010s). About the full investigation: Peptide stimulations targeted recently identified HLA-C-restricted CMV epitopes, whose presentation resists viral immunomodulation, together with well-studied HLA-B-restricted epitopes. Donor HLA type was relevant to the analysis, as public TCR beta signatures indicated carriage of CMV infection together with the matching HLA type.

Overall results and qualifications from the work: In both this cohort and an independent roughly 330-donor cohort, the cumulative frequency of public TCR beta family members distinguished carriers of CMV infection plus the relevant HLA type. In the ex vivo response, HLA-C-restricted CMV-specific TCR beta clonotypes were dominant, and in two of eight donors the single most frequent clonotype came from this HLA-C-restricted group.

The CDR3 measures 14 amino acids from cysteine to phenylalanine. The kept DNA is CDR3 alone, 42 bases in frame from the first base. V loses 6 bases of germline sequence and J loses 1 base, and the interval between the two ends is 10 bases. The germline V gene gives CDR1 as MNHNS and CDR2 as SASEGT. In light of the paper, this sample's treatment or condition label describes: in vitro stimulation with specific CMV peptide epitopes to enrich CMV-specific T cells. The reads were generated on an Illumina HiSeq 1500. TCRdb reran the public reads through fastp at Q25 and MiXCR, keeping productive beta chains. Each record represents a unique CDR3 protein, reported with the most common genes and DNA among its rows. This sample lists hundreds of thousands of distinct CDR3 sequences; roughly 33% were detected once. Around a sixth of the sample goes to the ten largest clones. The table lists this clonotype with a few counts. It has no known antigen specificity. The input lacks base qualities; no much larger clone sits a single base away.

This receptor was obtained from a human donor in good health (CMV status not recorded). Some clones in this sample may be carry-over from other donors' samples. The sequencing used cultured PBMCs, collected from culture after CMV antigen stimulation. The chain is encoded by TRBV6-1 joined to TRBJ1-3, with no confident D gene call. The CDR3 region: CASRPMGSGNTIYF. Read as DNA, the sequence is TGTGCCAGCAGACCGATGGGGTCTGGAAACACCATATATTTT.